This entry describes one TCR beta chain. J was trimmed by 4 bases and V by 1 base; bases with no gene match: 10. Looked up from germline, CDR1 is SGHRS and CDR2 is YFSETQ. The CDR3 loop spans 17 amino acids. This specimen belongs to a study of blood T cell repertoires in COVID-19. Whole-study context: Whether acute or convalescent, the COVID-19 samples came from the United States, Italy and Spain. From T cells, B-cell-depleted T cells, or PBMCs came the material, which was cDNA or gDNA.

Produced via immunoSEQ multiplex PCR; TCRdb's table is partial and in-frame only. The sample consists of under 400,000 clones, 85% to 90% of them appearing once. The rearrangement uses TRBV5-1 and TRBJ2-1; 8 positions agree with TRBD2. Sequenced input: peripheral blood. The receptor comes from a woman in her 30s with COVID-19, enrolled during active disease. The CDR3 DNA sequence: TGCGCCAGCAGCTTGTTCGGGGGGGCTAGCGGGTACAATGAGCAGTTCTTC. Its translation: CASSLFGGASGYNEQFF.